Sequencing of this TCR beta chain was carried out in a study of CD8+ T cells in alopecia areata. With respect to this clone: Its target is unknown.

Germline V lookup: CDR1 SEHNR, CDR2 FQNEAQ (reference sequence). Trimming removed 5 bases from V and 3 bases from J, with 8 bases in between. The CDR3 has 12 amino acids. After isolation, RNA underwent reverse transcription to generate cDNA as the sequencing template. Generated by immunoSEQ multiplex PCR, the TCRdb table keeps only in-frame clones and is missing some. This sample has approximately 57,000 clones, with about 96% found just once. Findings of the study overall: Lesional scalp displayed greater clonality than normal scalp, most notably in alopecia totalis/universalis.

Sorting of PBMCs yielded the CD4+ and CD8+ T cells. This material consisted of CD8+ T cells sorted from blood, taken at week 0. The rearrangement uses TRBV7-9 and TRBJ2-7; D is undetermined. This receptor was obtained from a human donor with alopecia areata. DNA for the CDR3: TGTGCCAGCAGCGTTGTCCTCTACGAGCAGTACTTC. As protein: CASSVVLYEQYF.